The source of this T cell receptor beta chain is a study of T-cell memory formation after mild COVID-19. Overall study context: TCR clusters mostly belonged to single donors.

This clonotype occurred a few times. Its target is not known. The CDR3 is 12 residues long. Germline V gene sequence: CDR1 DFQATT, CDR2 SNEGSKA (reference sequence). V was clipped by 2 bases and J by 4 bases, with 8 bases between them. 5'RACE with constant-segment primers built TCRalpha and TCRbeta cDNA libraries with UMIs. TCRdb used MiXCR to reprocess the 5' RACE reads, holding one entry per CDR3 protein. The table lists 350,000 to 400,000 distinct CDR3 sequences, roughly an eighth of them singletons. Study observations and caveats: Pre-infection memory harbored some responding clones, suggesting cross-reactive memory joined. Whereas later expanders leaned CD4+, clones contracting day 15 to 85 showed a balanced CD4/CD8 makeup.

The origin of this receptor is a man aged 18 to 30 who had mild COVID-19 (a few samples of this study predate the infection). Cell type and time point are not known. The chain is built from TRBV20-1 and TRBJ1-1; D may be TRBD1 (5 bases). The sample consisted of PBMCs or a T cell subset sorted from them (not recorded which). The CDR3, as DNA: TGCAGTGCTAGACCGGGGGGCACTGAAGCTTTCTTT. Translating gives CSARPGGTEAFF.